This record covers a single T cell receptor beta chain. The data stem from a study of blood T cell repertoires in COVID-19. Study context: Spain, Italy and the United States supplied samples that represented acute and convalescent COVID-19. T cells, B-cell-depleted T cells, or PBMCs provided the cDNA or gDNA that served as material.

Study processing details: Nucleated cell counts were estimated from reference gene primer amplification. Produced via immunoSEQ multiplex PCR; TCRdb's table is partial and in-frame only. That table supplies the V and J calls and clone size; D and trimming were determined from the DNA. Of around 130,000 clones in the sample, roughly 84% were seen once. Sequenced material: peripheral blood. The sequence derives from a man aged 60 to 75 with acute or convalescent COVID-19.

CDR3 loop: CASSPTDRVFDQPQHF. The CDR3 nucleotides are TGTGCCAGCAGCCCCACCGACAGGGTGTTTGATCAGCCCCAGCATTTT. The chain combines TRBV4-2 with TRBJ1-5; TRBD1 matches at 7 bases. V dropped 4 bases and J dropped 5; count of bases not matched to a gene: 11. CDR1 is LGHNA, CDR2 YNFKEQ, per germline. The CDR3 contains 16 residues.